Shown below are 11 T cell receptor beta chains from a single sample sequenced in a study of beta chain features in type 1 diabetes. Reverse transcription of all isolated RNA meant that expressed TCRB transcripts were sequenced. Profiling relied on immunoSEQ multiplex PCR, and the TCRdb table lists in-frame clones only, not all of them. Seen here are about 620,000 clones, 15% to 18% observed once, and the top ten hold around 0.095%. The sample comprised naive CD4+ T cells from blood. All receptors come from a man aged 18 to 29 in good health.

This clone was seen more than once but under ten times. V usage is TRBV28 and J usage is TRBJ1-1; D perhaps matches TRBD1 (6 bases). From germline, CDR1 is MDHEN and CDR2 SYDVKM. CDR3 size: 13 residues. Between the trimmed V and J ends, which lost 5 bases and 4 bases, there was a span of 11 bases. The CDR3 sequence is CASSNRVGTEAFF. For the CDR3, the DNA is TGTGCCAGCAGTAACAGGGTCGGCACTGAAGCTTTCTTT.

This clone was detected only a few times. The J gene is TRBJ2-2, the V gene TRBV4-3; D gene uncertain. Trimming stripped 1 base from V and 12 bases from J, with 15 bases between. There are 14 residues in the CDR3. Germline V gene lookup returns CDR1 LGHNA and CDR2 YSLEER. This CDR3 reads CASSQGTARGQLFF. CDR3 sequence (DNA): TGCGCCAGCAGCCAAGGGACCGCCCGTGGGCAGCTGTTTTTT.

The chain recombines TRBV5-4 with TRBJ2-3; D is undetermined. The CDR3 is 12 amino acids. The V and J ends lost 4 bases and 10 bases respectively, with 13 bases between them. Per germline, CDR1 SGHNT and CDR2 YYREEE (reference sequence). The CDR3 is CASSQDPSAQYF. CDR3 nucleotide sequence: TGTGCCAGCAGCCAGGACCCGTCCGCGCAGTATTTT. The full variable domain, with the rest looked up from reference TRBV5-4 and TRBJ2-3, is ETGVTQSPTHLIKTRGQQVTLRCSSQSGHNTVSWYQQALGQGPQFIFQYYREEENGRGNFPPRFSGLQFPNYSSELNVNALELDDSALYLCASSQDPSAQYFGPGTRLTVL.

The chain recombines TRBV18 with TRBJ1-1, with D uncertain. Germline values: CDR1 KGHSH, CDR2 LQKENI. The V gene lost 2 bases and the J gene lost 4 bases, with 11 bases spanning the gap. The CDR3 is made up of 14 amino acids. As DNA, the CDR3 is TGTGCCAGCTCACCAGGGAAAGAGGCCACTGAAGCTTTCTTT. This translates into CASSPGKEATEAFF.

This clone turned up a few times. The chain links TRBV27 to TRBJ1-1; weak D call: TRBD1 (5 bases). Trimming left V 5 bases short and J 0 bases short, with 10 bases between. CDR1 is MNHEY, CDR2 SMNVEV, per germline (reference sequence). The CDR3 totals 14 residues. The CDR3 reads CASSSGGLNTEAFF. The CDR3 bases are TGTGCCAGCAGTAGTGGGGGTTTGAACACTGAAGCTTTCTTT.

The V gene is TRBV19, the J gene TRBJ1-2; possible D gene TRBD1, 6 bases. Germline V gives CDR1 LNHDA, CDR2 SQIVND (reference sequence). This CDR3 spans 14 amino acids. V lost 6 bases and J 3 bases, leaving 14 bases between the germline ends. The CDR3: CASSPSGADYGYTF. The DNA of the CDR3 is TGTGCCAGTAGCCCCTCGGGGGCCGACTATGGCTACACCTTC. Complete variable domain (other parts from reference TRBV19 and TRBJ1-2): DGGITQSPKYLFRKEGQNVTLSCEQNLNHDAMYWYRQDPGQGLRLIYYSQIVNDFQKGDIAEGYSVSREKKESFPLTVTSAQKNPTAFYLCASSPSGADYGYTFGSGTRLTVV.

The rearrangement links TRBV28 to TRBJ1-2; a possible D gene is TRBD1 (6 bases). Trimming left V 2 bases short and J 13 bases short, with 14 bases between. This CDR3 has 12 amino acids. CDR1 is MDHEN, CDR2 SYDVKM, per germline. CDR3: CASSLRGAVTTF. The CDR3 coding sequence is TGTGCCAGCAGTTTAAGGGGGGCGGTGACCACCTTC.

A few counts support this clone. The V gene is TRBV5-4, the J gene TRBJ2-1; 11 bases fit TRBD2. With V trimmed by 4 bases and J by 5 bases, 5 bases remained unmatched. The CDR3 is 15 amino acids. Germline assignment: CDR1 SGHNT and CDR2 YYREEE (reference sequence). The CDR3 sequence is CASSVTSGSHNEQFF. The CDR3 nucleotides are TGTGCCAGCAGCGTAACTAGCGGGAGTCACAATGAGCAGTTCTTC.

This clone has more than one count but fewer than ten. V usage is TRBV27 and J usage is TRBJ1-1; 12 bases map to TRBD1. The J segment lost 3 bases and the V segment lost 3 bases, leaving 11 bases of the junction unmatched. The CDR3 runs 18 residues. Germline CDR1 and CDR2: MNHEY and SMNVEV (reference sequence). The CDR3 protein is CASSLVSGTGGRDTEAFF. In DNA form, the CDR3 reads TGTGCCAGCAGTTTGGTGTCGGGGACAGGGGGCAGGGACACTGAAGCTTTCTTT.

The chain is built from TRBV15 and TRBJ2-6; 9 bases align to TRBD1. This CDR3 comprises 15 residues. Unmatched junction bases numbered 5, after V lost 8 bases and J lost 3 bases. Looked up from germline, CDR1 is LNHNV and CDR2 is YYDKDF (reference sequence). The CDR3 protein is CATETGGIGANVLTF. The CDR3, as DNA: TGTGCCACCGAAACAGGGGGCATTGGGGCCAACGTCCTGACTTTC.

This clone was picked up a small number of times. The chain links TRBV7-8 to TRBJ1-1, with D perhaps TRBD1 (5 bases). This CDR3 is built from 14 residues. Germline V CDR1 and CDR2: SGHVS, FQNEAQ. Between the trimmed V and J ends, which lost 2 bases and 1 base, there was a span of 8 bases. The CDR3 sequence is CASSLQGWNTEAFF. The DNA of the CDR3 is TGTGCCAGCAGCTTACAGGGTTGGAACACTGAAGCTTTCTTT.